Sequencing of this T cell receptor beta chain was carried out in a study of T cell repertoires in cytomegalovirus infection. Study as a whole: From public TCR beta signatures came an indication of both CMV infection and matching HLA type.

Whole-study findings and limits: The cumulative frequency of public TCR beta families identified carriers of CMV plus the relevant HLA. Ex vivo, HLA-C-restricted CMV-specific TCR beta clonotypes prevailed over the rest of the response.

TCRdb called the reads again in MiXCR, with one record for every CDR3 protein. This sample has around 530,000 distinct CDR3 sequences; approximately 26% occur once, and the top ten carry about 12%. With 6 bases removed from V and 5 bases from J, the gap between germline ends came to 10 bases. Germline CDR1 is MNHNS and CDR2 is SASEGT. The CDR3 is made up of 12 amino acids. This clonotype was found many times. Its antigen is still unknown. The chain carries TRBV6-1 and TRBJ1-2; no clear D gene. Sequenced material: PBMCs. The clonotype comes from a human donor in good health (CMV status not recorded). Some clones in this sample may be carry-over from other donors' samples. This CDR3 reads CASRDRWYGYTF. CDR3 DNA sequence: TGTGCCAGCAGGGACCGCTGGTATGGCTACACCTTC.